Presented here are 18 T cell receptor beta chains from one specimen sequenced in a study of neurological immune-mediated disorders. Described time point: longitudinal time-point 3. TCRdb re-analysed the 5' RACE reads in MiXCR, keeping a single row per CDR3 protein. The sample shows over 90,000 distinct CDR3 sequences, 11% of them seen only once. Material for sequencing was PBMCs. The receptors stem from a female donor with HTLV-1-associated myelopathy (HAM/TSP).

This clonotype was counted ten times or more. The chain's CDR3 is CASSTAWQNYGYTF. The CDR3 nucleotides read TGCGCCAGCAGCACCGCGTGGCAGAACTATGGCTACACCTTC. The rearrangement links TRBV5-1 to TRBJ1-2, with D unclear. The germline CDR1 and CDR2 sequences are SGHRS and YFSETQ. This CDR3 spans 14 amino acids. Trimming stripped 4 bases from V and 2 bases from J, with 12 bases between.

This clonotype was detected ten times or more. This sequence joins TRBV5-1 and TRBJ2-7; TRBD1 matches at 7 bases. This CDR3 has 14 amino acids. The ends lost 2 bases at V and 7 bases at J; junction bases unmatched: 9. Germline values: CDR1 SGHRS, CDR2 YFSETQ. CDR3 sequence: CASSFADRLGEQYF. The DNA for the CDR3 is TGCGCCAGCAGCTTTGCGGACAGGCTGGGTGAGCAGTACTTC.

This clonotype has a count of ten or more. V gene TRBV20-1 combines with J gene TRBJ2-2; 10 bases are shared with TRBD1. This CDR3 is 14 amino acids long. CDR1 and CDR2 from the germline V gene are DFQATT and SNEGSKA (reference sequence). V lost 6 bases to trimming and J lost 6 bases; unmatched junction nucleotides: 7. Written as DNA, the CDR3 is TGCAGTGCCATACCCGGGACAGGGGCCGGGGAGCTGTTTTTT. This codes for CSAIPGTGAGELFF.

In its sample, this clonotype was seen many times. CDR3 sequence (DNA): TGCGCCAGCAGCCCAGGGGCGCGGGGGGGCCACGGGGAGCTGTTTTTT. This encodes CASSPGARGGHGELFF. The rearrangement links TRBV5-1 to TRBJ2-2; 9 bases match TRBD2. J was trimmed by 7 bases and V by 4 bases; bases with no gene match: 11. Germline CDR1 is SGHRS and CDR2 is YFSETQ. The CDR3 extends over 16 amino acids.

The sample holds many counts of this clonotype. This chain connects TRBV4-1 to TRBJ2-4, with D perhaps TRBD2 (5 bases). Trimming removed 0 bases at V and 2 bases at J, with 11 bases between. The germline CDR1 and CDR2 sequences are MGHRA and YSYEKL. The CDR3 sequence is 16 residues long. The CDR3 DNA follows: TGCGCCAGCAGCCAAGAGCGACTACGATCCAAAAACATTCAGTACTTC. Translated, it gives CASSQERLRSKNIQYF.

At least ten counts were recorded for this clonotype. The genes are TRBV6-4 and TRBJ2-2, with D maybe TRBD1 (6 bases). This CDR3 is built from 15 residues. Germline values: CDR1 MRHNA, CDR2 SNTAGT. Deletions cut 2 bases from V and 7 bases from J, with 14 bases between. The chain's CDR3 is CASSDEAGEFGELFF. The CDR3 DNA reads as TGTGCCAGCAGTGACGAGGCAGGGGAGTTCGGGGAGCTGTTTTTT.

This clonotype was observed many times. The rearrangement joins TRBV5-1 to TRBJ1-2; 7 positions match TRBD1. The V and J ends lost 0 bases and 4 bases, in that order; junction bases with no gene match: 3. The CDR3 sequence is 14 residues long. CDR1 is SGHRS, CDR2 YFSETQ, per germline. The CDR3 spells CASSLGRGSYGYTF. DNA for the CDR3: TGCGCCAGCAGCTTGGGCAGGGGGAGCTATGGCTACACCTTC.

The sample holds many counts of this clonotype. The chain carries TRBV20-1 and TRBJ1-1, with D perhaps matching TRBD1 (5 bases). In germline, CDR1 is DFQATT, CDR2 SNEGSKA (reference sequence). V dropped 5 bases and J dropped 4 bases, with 11 bases sitting between them. This CDR3 region has 12 residues. Here the CDR3 reads CSARTSRTEAFF. DNA for the CDR3: TGCAGTGCTCGGACATCTCGCACTGAAGCTTTCTTT.

The chain recombines TRBV5-5 with TRBJ1-5; no clear D. The germline V and J ends were trimmed by 4 bases and 2 bases, with 13 bases remaining between them. This CDR3 is built from 15 residues. Germline loops: CDR1 SGHKS, CDR2 YYEKEE (reference sequence). The CDR3 DNA sequence: TGTGCCAGCAGCCTAGGGTTTATGGGCAATCAGCCCCAGCATTTT. This encodes CASSLGFMGNQPQHF.

This clonotype was counted once. This CDR3 reads CASSLGPETGLGSYNEQFF. The CDR3 nucleotides are TGTGCCAGCAGCTTAGGTCCAGAGACAGGGTTAGGGTCCTACAATGAGCAGTTCTTC. The chain recombines TRBV5-5 with TRBJ2-1, with 7 bases lining up with TRBD1. The CDR3 covers 19 residues. CDR1 is SGHKS, CDR2 YYEKEE, per germline (reference sequence). Losses at the gene ends were 2 bases for V and 1 base for J; bases not matched to a gene: 15.

This clonotype has only a few counts. This chain connects TRBV5-1 to TRBJ2-2; TRBD2 is a possible D gene (6 bases). This CDR3 has 14 amino acids. The V gene's germline CDR1 is SGHRS and CDR2 YFSETQ. V dropped 4 bases and J dropped 9 bases, with 16 bases sitting between them. The CDR3: CASSAGTPSRELFF. The CDR3 coding sequence is TGCGCCAGCAGCGCCGGGACTCCAAGCCGGGAGCTGTTTTTT.

The chain is built from TRBV7-9 and TRBJ1-1; 9 positions match TRBD1. The trim removed 4 bases at V and 2 bases at J, leaving 8 bases unmatched. Germline CDR1 and CDR2: SEHNR and FQNEAQ (reference sequence). The CDR3 length is 16 residues. The CDR3 region has the DNA TGTGCCAGCAGCTCTACCGGGACAGGGAGAAACACTGAAGCTTTCTTT. It translates to CASSSTGTGRNTEAFF. The variable domain in full, completed from reference TRBV7-9 and TRBJ1-1, reads DTGVSQNPRHKITKRGQNVTFRCDPISEHNRLYWYRQTLGQGPEFLTYFQNEAQLEKSRLLSDRFSAERPKGSFSTLEIQRTEQGDSAMYLCASSSTGTGRNTEAFFGQGTRLTVV.

There are many counts of this clonotype. This chain uses TRBV20-1 with TRBJ2-3, with 8 bases matching TRBD2. Germline CDR1 is DFQATT and CDR2 is SNEGSKA (reference sequence). The CDR3 runs 16 residues. Unmatched junction bases numbered 19, after V lost 5 bases and J lost 9 bases. The CDR3 protein is CSAQIPGLVSEETQYF. In DNA, the CDR3 is TGCAGTGCTCAAATACCGGGACTAGTCTCAGAGGAGACGCAGTATTTT.

This clonotype showed up many times. The rearrangement links TRBV4-1 to TRBJ2-3; D gene unclear. CDR3 length equals 16 residues. Germline CDR1 MGHRA, CDR2 YSYEKL. V was pared by 2 bases and J by 1 base, with 13 bases between. CDR3 loop: CASSQPPVSGTDTQYF. The CDR3 DNA reads as TGCGCCAGCAGCCAACCCCCGGTATCGGGCACAGATACGCAGTATTTT.

This clonotype has a handful of counts. The rearrangement uses TRBV3-1 and TRBJ2-2; no reliable D call. CDR1 is LGHDT, CDR2 YNNKEL, per germline (reference sequence). Trimming left V 4 bases short and J 7 bases short, with 7 bases between. This CDR3 is built from 12 residues. The DNA for the CDR3 is TGTGCCAGCAGCCTCCCTGTCGGGGAGCTGTTTTTT. This codes for CASSLPVGELFF.

This clonotype has at least ten counts. This chain uses TRBV9 with TRBJ2-2; 11 positions match TRBD2. V lost 1 base, J lost 2 bases, and 7 bases stayed unmatched. CDR1 SGDLS and CDR2 YYNGEE come from the germline V gene. The CDR3 is made up of 18 amino acids. The CDR3 DNA reads as TGTGCCAGCAGCGTACATAGCGGGGGGGCCGCTAACACCGGGGAGCTGTTTTTT. Its protein is CASSVHSGGAANTGELFF.

This clonotype was picked up many times. The chain joins TRBV6-6 to TRBJ2-1, with no clear D. The germline V gene encodes CDR1 MNHNY and CDR2 SVGAGI (reference sequence). V was pared by 6 bases and J by 13 bases, with 19 bases between. The length of the CDR3 is 13 residues. Here the CDR3 reads CASSLGSSSFQFF. The CDR3 DNA sequence: TGTGCCAGCAGCCTCGGGTCTAGTTCATTTCAGTTCTTC.

This clonotype was seen at least ten times. This chain connects TRBV10-3 to TRBJ2-3, with 11 bases matching TRBD2. CDR1 is ENHRY, CDR2 SYGVKD, per germline. The CDR3 covers 16 residues. Trimming cost V 6 bases and J 6 bases; bases outside gene matches: 11. In nucleotides, the CDR3 is TGTGCCATCAGCAATTATCTAGCGGGGGGCCCGGATACGCAGTATTTT. Amino acids: CAISNYLAGGPDTQYF.